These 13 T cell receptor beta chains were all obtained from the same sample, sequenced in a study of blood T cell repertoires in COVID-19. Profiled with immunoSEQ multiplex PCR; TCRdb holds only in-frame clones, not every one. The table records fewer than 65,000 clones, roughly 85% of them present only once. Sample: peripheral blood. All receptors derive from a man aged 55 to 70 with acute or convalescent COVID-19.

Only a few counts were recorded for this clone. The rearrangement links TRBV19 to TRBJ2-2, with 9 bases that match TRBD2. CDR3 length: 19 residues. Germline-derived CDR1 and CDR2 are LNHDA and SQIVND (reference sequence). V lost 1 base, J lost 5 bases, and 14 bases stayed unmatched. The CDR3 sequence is CASSIATSGHNISTGELFF. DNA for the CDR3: TGTGCCAGTAGTATAGCCACTAGCGGGCATAACATAAGTACCGGGGAGCTGTTTTTT.

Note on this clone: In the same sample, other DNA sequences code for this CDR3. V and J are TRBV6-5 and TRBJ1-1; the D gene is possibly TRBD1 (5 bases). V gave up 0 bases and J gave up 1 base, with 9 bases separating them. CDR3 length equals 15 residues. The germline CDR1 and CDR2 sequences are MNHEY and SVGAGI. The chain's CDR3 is CASSYSGRGNTEAFF. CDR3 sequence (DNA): TGTGCCAGCAGTTACTCGGGGCGGGGGAACACTGAAGCTTTCTTT.

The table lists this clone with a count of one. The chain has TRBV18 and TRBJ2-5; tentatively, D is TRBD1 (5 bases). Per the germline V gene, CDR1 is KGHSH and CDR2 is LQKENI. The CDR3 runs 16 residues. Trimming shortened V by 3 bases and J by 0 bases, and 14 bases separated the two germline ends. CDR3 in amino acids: CASSPLDSSYQETQYF. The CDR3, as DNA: TGTGCCAGCTCACCCCTTGACAGTTCGTACCAAGAGACCCAGTACTTC.

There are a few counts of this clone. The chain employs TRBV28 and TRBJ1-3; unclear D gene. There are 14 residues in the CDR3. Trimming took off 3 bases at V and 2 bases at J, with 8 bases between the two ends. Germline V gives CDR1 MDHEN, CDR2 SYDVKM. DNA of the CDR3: TGTGCCAGCAGTTTGATCGGTCCTGGAAACACCATATATTTT. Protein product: CASSLIGPGNTIYF.

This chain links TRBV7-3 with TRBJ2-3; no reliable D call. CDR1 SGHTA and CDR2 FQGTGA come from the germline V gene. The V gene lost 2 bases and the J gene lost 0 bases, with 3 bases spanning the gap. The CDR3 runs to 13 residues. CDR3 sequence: CASSLESTDTQYF. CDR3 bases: TGTGCCAGCAGCTTAGAGAGCACAGATACGCAGTATTTT.

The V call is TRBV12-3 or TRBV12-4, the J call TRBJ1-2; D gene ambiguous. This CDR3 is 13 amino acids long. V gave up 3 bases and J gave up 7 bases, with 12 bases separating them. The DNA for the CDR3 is TGTGCCAGCAGTTTTACACTCCCGGGTGGCTACACCTTC. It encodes CASSFTLPGGYTF.

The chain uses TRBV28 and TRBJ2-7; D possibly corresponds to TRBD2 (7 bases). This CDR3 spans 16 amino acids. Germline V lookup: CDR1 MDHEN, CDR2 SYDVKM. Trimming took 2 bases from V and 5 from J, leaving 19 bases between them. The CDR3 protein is CASSLGGARGSNEQYF. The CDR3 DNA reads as TGTGCCAGCAGTTTAGGGGGGGCCCGCGGTTCCAACGAGCAGTACTTC.

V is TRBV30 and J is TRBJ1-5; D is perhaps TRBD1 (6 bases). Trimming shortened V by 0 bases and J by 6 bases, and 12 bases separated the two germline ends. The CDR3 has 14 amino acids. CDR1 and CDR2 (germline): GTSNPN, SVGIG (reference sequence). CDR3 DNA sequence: TGTGCCTGGAGTGTTGGGAGGGGGGGTCAGCCCCAGCATTTT. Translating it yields CAWSVGRGGQPQHF.

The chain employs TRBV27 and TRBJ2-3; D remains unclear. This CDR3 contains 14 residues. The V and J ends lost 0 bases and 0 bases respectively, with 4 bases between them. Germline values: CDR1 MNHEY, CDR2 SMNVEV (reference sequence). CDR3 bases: TGTGCCAGCAGTTTATCCTCTAGCACAGATACGCAGTATTTT. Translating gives CASSLSSSTDTQYF.

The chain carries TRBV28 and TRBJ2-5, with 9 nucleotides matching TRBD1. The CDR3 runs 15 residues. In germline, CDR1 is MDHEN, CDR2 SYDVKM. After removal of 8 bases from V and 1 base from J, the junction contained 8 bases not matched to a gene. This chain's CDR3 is CASGWNRGPQETQYF. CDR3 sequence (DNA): TGTGCCAGCGGATGGAACAGGGGGCCCCAAGAGACCCAGTACTTC. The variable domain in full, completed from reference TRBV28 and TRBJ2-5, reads DVKVTQSSRYLVKRTGEKVFLECVQDMDHENMFWYRQDPGLGLRLIYFSYDVKMKEKGDIPEGYSVSREKKERFSLILESASTNQTSMYLCASGWNRGPQETQYFGPGTRLLVL.

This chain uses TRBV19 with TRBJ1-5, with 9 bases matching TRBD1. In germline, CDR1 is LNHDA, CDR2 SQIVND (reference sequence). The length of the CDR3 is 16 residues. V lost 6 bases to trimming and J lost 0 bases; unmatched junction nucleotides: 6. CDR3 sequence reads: CASRRTGVDSNQPQHF. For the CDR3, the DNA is TGTGCCAGTAGGCGGACAGGGGTCGATAGCAATCAGCCCCAGCATTTT.

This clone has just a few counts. CDR3 amino acids: CASSLGQGRNSPLHF. The CDR3 DNA follows: TGTGCCAGCAGCTTAGGGCAGGGGCGAAATTCACCCCTCCACTTT. The V gene is TRBV7-6, the J gene TRBJ1-6, with D possibly matching TRBD1 (6 bases). V was cut by 1 base and J by 7 bases, with 11 bases left in between. The CDR3 loop spans 15 amino acids. CDR1 is SGHVS, CDR2 FNYEAQ, per germline. The whole variable domain, remainder taken from reference TRBV7-6 and TRBJ1-6, is GAGVSQSPRYKVTKRGQDVALRCDPISGHVSLYWYRQALGQGPEFLTYFNYEAQQDKSGLPNDRFSAERPEGSISTLTIQRTEQRDSAMYRCASSLGQGRNSPLHFGNGTRLTVT.

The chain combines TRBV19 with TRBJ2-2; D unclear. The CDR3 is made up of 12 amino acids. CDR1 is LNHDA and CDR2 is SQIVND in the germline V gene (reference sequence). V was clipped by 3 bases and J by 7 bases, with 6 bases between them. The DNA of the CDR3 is TGTGCCAGTAGTATGGTGAGCGGGGAGCTGTTTTTT. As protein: CASSMVSGELFF.